The text below deals with one T cell receptor beta chain. Trimming took off 5 bases at V and 1 base at J, with 15 bases between the two ends. The V gene's germline CDR1 is SQVTM and CDR2 ANQGSEA. The CDR3 is 14 residues long. This entry belongs to a study of blood T cell repertoires in COVID-19. Study-level background: From T cells, B-cell-depleted T cells, or PBMCs came the material, which was cDNA or gDNA.

Clones were sequenced by immunoSEQ multiplex PCR, and TCRdb holds only the in-frame ones, with some missing. This table has about 170,000 clones, about 86% appearing once. The gene calls are TRBV29-1 and TRBJ2-7; tentatively, D is TRBD1 (6 bases). The sequencing input was peripheral blood. This TCR derives from a human donor with acute or convalescent COVID-19. The donor label of this sample is uncertain. CDR3 coding DNA: TGCAGCGTTCGGGTGGGGGCAGGATCCTACGAGCAGTACTTC. This codes for CSVRVGAGSYEQYF.